These T cell receptor beta chains were read from a single sample in a study of blood T cell repertoires in COVID-19. The repertoire was sequenced with immunoSEQ multiplex PCR; TCRdb's copy has only in-frame clones and lacks some. The data contain about 94,000 clones, less than 85% of them singletons. The source material was peripheral blood. Receptor source: a man between 65 and 85 years old with COVID-19, enrolled during active disease. Each CDR3 is given with its conserved first and last residue. Fields, in order: clone size, J gene, V gene, D gene, CDR3 protein, CDR3 DNA. A D gene is named only where the DNA matches it firmly. Size is omitted from some rows. Given values are once, few, many or a class for expanded clones.

NA	TRBJ1-2	TRBV6-5	TRBD1	CASSSTGFAYGYTF	TGTGCCAGCAGTTCGACAGGGTTCGCTTATGGCTACACCTTC
once	TRBJ2-2	TRBV10-3	TRBD1	CAIRLTGMNTGELFF	TGTGCCATCAGGTTGACAGGGATGAACACCGGGGAGCTGTTTTTT
NA	TRBJ2-3	TRBV10-3	TRBD2	CAISTSGRSTDTQYF	TGTGCCATCAGTACTAGCGGGCGTAGCACAGATACGCAGTATTTT
NA	TRBJ1-3	TRBV6-5	NA	CASLPGGAGNTIYF	TGTGCCAGCCTGCCAGGAGGGGCTGGAAACACCATATATTTT
few	TRBJ2-1	TRBV3-1/TRBV3-2	TRBD2	CASSQDNSGRGEQFF	TGTGCCAGCAGCCAAGATAATAGCGGGAGAGGTGAGCAGTTCTTC
NA	TRBJ2-1	TRBV12-3/TRBV12-4	NA	CASRPTGYNEQFF	TGTGCCAGCAGGCCGACAGGCTACAATGAGCAGTTCTTC
NA	TRBJ2-1	TRBV30	NA	CAWSDGNEQFF	TGTGCCTGGAGTGACGGCAATGAGCAGTTCTTC
NA	TRBJ2-7	TRBV4-3	TRBD1	CASSQDGDRLPYEQYF	TGCGCCAGCAGCCAAGATGGGGACAGGTTACCCTACGAGCAGTACTTC
once	TRBJ2-7	TRBV7-2	TRBD1	CASSLTGTEQYF	TGTGCCAGCAGCTTGACAGGGACCGAGCAGTACTTC
NA	TRBJ1-1	TRBV6-5	NA	CASSRGGAAFF	TGTGCCAGCAGTCGGGGGGGGGCGGCTTTCTTT
few	TRBJ2-7	TRBV27	NA	CASSLGTGAYEQYF	TGTGCCAGCAGTTTAGGGACTGGAGCCTACGAGCAGTACTTC
once	TRBJ2-5	TRBV5-1	NA	CASSLTGKEETQYF	TGCGCCAGCAGCTTGACAGGGAAGGAAGAGACCCAGTACTTC
once	TRBJ1-3	TRBV7-2	TRBD1	CASSSQGSGNTIYF	TGTGCCAGCAGCTCACAGGGGTCTGGAAACACCATATATTTT
NA	TRBJ1-5	TRBV28	TRBD1	CASSTTGTGGNQPQHF	TGTGCCAGCAGTACCACTGGGACAGGGGGAAATCAGCCCCAGCATTTT
NA	TRBJ1-5	TRBV12-1	NA	CASSFDPSGGRSNQPQHF	TGTGCCAGCAGCTTTGACCCTTCGGGGGGGAGGAGCAATCAGCCCCAGCATTTT
NA	TRBJ2-2	TRBV18	TRBD1	CASSNDRGPNTGELFF	TGTGCCAGCTCAAACGACAGGGGTCCGAACACCGGGGAGCTGTTTTTT
NA	TRBJ2-3	TRBV5-4	NA	CASSGRTADTQYF	TGTGCCAGCAGCGGGCGGACAGCGGATACGCAGTATTTT
NA	TRBJ2-6	TRBV7-2	NA	CASSLAFTSSGANVLTF	TGTGCCAGCAGCTTAGCCTTTACTAGTTCTGGGGCCAACGTCCTGACTTTC
NA	TRBJ1-3	TRBV6-6	NA	CASSGGSSSGNTIYF	TGTGCCAGCAGCGGCGGGTCTAGCTCTGGAAACACCATATATTTT
NA	TRBJ2-7	TRBV18	NA	CASSPPNTSPDEQYF	TGTGCCAGCTCACCCCCAAACACTAGTCCTGACGAGCAGTACTTC
NA	TRBJ2-2	TRBV11-2	NA	CASSSKRGEDTGELFF	TGTGCCAGCAGCTCTAAAAGGGGCGAGGACACCGGGGAGCTGTTTTTT
few	TRBJ1-4	TRBV28	TRBD1	CASSHYPLTGNEKLFF	TGTGCCAGCAGCCACTACCCCTTGACAGGGAATGAAAAACTGTTTTTT
NA	TRBJ2-1	TRBV4-3	NA	CASSQENTGFEQFF	TGCGCCAGCAGCCAAGAGAATACAGGGTTTGAGCAGTTCTTC
NA	TRBJ2-5	TRBV7-9	TRBD2	CASALIAGVETQYF	TGTGCCAGCGCGCTGATAGCGGGAGTAGAGACCCAGTACTTC
NA	TRBJ2-6	TRBV5-1	TRBD2	CASSLGTTVFGSGANVLTF	TGCGCCAGCAGCTTAGGGACTACTGTTTTTGGCTCTGGGGCCAACGTCCTGACTTTC
NA	TRBJ2-7	TRBV7-2	TRBD1	CASSSQGAYEQYF	TGTGCCAGCAGCTCACAGGGGGCCTACGAGCAGTACTTC
once	TRBJ2-1	TRBV5-6	NA	CASSLGLLSYNEQFF	TGTGCCAGCAGCCTCGGACTCCTCTCCTACAATGAGCAGTTCTTC
NA	TRBJ2-7	TRBV7-2	TRBD2	CASSSQRTSGLYEQYF	TGTGCCAGCAGCTCCCAGAGGACTAGCGGACTCTACGAGCAGTACTTC
NA	TRBJ2-7	TRBV19	NA	CASSRTANYEQYF	TGTGCCAGTAGCCGGACAGCCAACTACGAGCAGTACTTC
NA	TRBJ1-1	TRBV28	NA	CASSFVGEAFF	TGTGCCAGCAGTTTTGTCGGTGAAGCTTTCTTT
once	TRBJ2-7	TRBV29-1	TRBD1	CSAGGQGSYEQYF	TGCAGCGCTGGGGGACAGGGATCCTACGAGCAGTACTTC
once	TRBJ2-1	TRBV9	NA	CASSVAPDSYNEQFF	TGTGCCAGCAGCGTAGCACCGGACTCTTACAATGAGCAGTTCTTC